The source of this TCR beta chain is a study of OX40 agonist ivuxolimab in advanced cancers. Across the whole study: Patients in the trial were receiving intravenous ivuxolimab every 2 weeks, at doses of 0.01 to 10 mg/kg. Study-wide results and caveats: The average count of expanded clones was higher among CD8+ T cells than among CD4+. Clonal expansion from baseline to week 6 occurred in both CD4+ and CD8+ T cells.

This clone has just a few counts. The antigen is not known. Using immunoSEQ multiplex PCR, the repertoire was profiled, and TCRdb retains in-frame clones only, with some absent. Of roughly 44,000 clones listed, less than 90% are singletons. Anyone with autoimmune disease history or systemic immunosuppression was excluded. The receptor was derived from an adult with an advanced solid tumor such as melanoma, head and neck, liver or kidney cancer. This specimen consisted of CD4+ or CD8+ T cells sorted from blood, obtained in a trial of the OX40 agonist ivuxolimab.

CDR3 DNA sequence: TGTGCCAGCTCACCGACCGGGACTAGCTCCTACGAGCAGTACTTC. This translates into CASSPTGTSSYEQYF. The rearrangement joins TRBV18 to TRBJ2-7; TRBD2 matches at 8 bases. Trimming removed 3 bases from V and 0 bases from J; junction bases left unmatched: 4. Per the germline V gene, CDR1 is KGHSH and CDR2 is LQKENI. The CDR3 totals 15 residues.